The text below deals with one T cell receptor beta chain. This clone showed up just once. The clone's antigen remains unknown. No base-level quality is on record; no much larger clone is a single base apart. The data were taken from a study of cytotoxic CD8 clonotypes in ibrutinib-treated CLL (dated by TCRdb to the early 2020s). Notes on the research overall: The cohort had 11 relapsed/refractory and around 16 treatment-naive patients; about 17 were IGHV unmutated. Partial responses were observed in about 25 patients and complete responses in 2; after a median follow-up of 68 months, remission was maintained in 14 patients and progression was observed in roughly twelve. Response samples were obtained after a median of approximately 12 months of treatment, with a range of roughly 6 to 36 months. On average, each sample yielded 270,000 or so productive templates and tens of thousands of productive rearrangements. Longitudinal samples were available for about 30% of the roughly 86 trial participants. Cryopreserved peripheral blood mononuclear cells were collected at three points: before therapy, at response, and at either sustained remission or disease progression. Every sample from remission and from progressive disease was obtained while the patients were still on ibrutinib.

The intended sense of this specimen's time point label: progressive disease on ibrutinib. For TCR beta library preparation, about 1.8 micrograms of genomic DNA were isolated from cryopreserved PBMCs. Longitudinal blood samples from CLL patients receiving ibrutinib monotherapy were subjected to high-throughput TCR beta sequencing. The patients were enrolled in a single-center, open-label phase 2 trial of ibrutinib monotherapy. The full study reports these points: Baseline clonality exceeded that of age-matched healthy donors and correlated strongly with circulating CD8+ T-cell counts. Clonality rose at ibrutinib response, remained stable during sustained remission, and dropped back toward baseline at progression. Public clonotypes were rare and either shrank or stayed stable during treatment, and the rise in clonality at ibrutinib response reflected expansion of private clonotypes. Sustained-remission and progressing patients did not have matched sampling times, and lymph node repertoires were not examined.

A MiSeq instrument was used for deep resolution sequencing, which targeted depths ranging from 1 in 1 million up to 1 in 200,000 T cells, with coverage averaging 10x for each clonotype. The immunoSEQ hsTCRB Kit was used to generate TCR beta libraries. As for the authors' bioinformatics: Data were analyzed with ImmunoSEQ Data Assistant and ImmunoSEQ Analyzer, with V, D and J genes assigned per IMGT definitions. Clonality, which ranges from 0 to 1, was calculated by subtracting the normalized Shannon entropy of productive rearrangement frequencies from one. Public clonotype analysis was restricted to overrepresented clonotypes comprising at least 0.05% of each patient's repertoire. Repertoires from some twelve age-matched healthy donors in immuneACCESS were used as clonality controls. TCRdb took this table from immuneACCESS and kept in-frame rearrangements with V and J called. Such tables lack part of the clones; where checked against another copy, unresolved V genes explain under half of the gap, and the rest is unexplained. The DNA gave D and trimming, while V, J and clone size come from that table. The sample has under 300,000 clones on record, 65% to 85% of them singletons. In total, the top ten clones hold roughly 5% of the sample.

Via the germline V gene (reference sequence), CDR1 is LNHDA and CDR2 SQIVND. The CDR3 has 14 amino acids, counting the end cysteine and phenylalanine. Only the CDR3 region is kept as DNA, spanning 42 bases read in frame from base 1. V loses 0 bases of germline sequence and J loses 5 bases, and the interval between the two ends is 10 bases. Sequencing was performed on PBMCs, taken at disease progression, from a patient treated with ibrutinib. The sequence derives from a human donor with chronic lymphocytic leukemia. The chain is made from TRBV19 and TRBJ1-1; no D gene is confidently identified. The nucleotides are TGTGCCAGTAGTATAGATCGACTCGTTACTGAAGCTTTCTTT. Its protein is CASSIDRLVTEAFF.